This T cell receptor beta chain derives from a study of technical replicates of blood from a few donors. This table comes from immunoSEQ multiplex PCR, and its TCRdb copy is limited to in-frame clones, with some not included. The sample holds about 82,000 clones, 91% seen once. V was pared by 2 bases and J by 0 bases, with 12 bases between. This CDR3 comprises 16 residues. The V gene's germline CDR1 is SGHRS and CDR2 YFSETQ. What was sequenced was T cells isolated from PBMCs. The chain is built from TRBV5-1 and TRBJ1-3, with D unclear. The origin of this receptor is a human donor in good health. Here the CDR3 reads CASSFQGTGSGNTIYF. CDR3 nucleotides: TGCGCCAGCAGCTTCCAAGGTACGGGCTCTGGAAACACCATATATTTT.